This entry lists 6 T cell receptor beta chains sequenced from one sample in a study of T cell responses to AZD1222 COVID-19 vaccine. Measured with immunoSEQ multiplex PCR; TCRdb has only the in-frame clones, and not every one. The repertoire holds roughly 200,000 clones, with 80% to 95% as singletons. The material was peripheral blood, obtained 28 days after the second AZD1222 dose. The receptors derive from an adult who received the AZD1222 COVID-19 vaccine.

The rearrangement joins TRBV5-5 to TRBJ2-3; 9 bases fit TRBD1. The CDR3 loop spans 16 amino acids. V lost 4 bases to trimming and J lost 0 bases; unmatched junction nucleotides: 6. In germline, CDR1 is SGHKS, CDR2 YYEKEE (reference sequence). The CDR3 region has the DNA TGTGCCAGCAGCGAAGACAGGGGGTCGAGCACAGATACGCAGTATTTT. Protein product: CASSEDRGSSTDTQYF.

This clone was detected once. The same CDR3 can be traced to other DNA sequences in this sample. This chain joins TRBV6-5 and TRBJ2-6; D perhaps matches TRBD1 (5 bases). Per the germline V gene, CDR1 is MNHEY and CDR2 is SVGAGI. The V gene lost 5 bases and the J gene lost 1 base, with 6 bases spanning the gap. This CDR3 region has 14 residues. The CDR3 protein is CASSRGSGANVLTF. The DNA for the CDR3 is TGTGCCAGCAGTAGGGGATCTGGGGCCAACGTCCTGACTTTC.

J is TRBJ1-2 and V is TRBV19; no definite D call. V was shortened by 8 bases and J by 4 bases, with 8 bases between the two germline ends. Germline values: CDR1 LNHDA, CDR2 SQIVND (reference sequence). This CDR3 contains 11 residues. CDR3 sequence: CASSGVYGYTF. As DNA, the CDR3 is TGTGCCAGTTCGGGAGTCTATGGCTACACCTTC.

This chain links TRBV24-1 with TRBJ1-1; TRBD1 aligns across 7 bases. The V gene end was trimmed by 9 bases and the J gene end by 1 base; junction bases not matched to a gene: 4. This CDR3 is built from 13 residues. In germline, CDR1 is KGHDR, CDR2 SFDVKD. This CDR3 reads CATSGQKNTEAFF. The CDR3 DNA sequence: TGTGCCACCTCGGGACAGAAGAACACTGAAGCTTTCTTT.

The chain has TRBV7-9 and TRBJ2-7; a weak D match, TRBD1 (6 bases). The germline V gene encodes CDR1 SEHNR and CDR2 FQNEAQ (reference sequence). The CDR3 consists of 12 residues. Trimming pared 6 bases from V and 3 bases from J, leaving 9 bases between. CDR3 in amino acids: CASSQTGYEQYF. In DNA, the CDR3 is TGTGCCAGCAGTCAGACAGGCTACGAGCAGTACTTC.

The V gene is TRBV10-2, the J gene TRBJ2-5; 9 bases line up with TRBD2. CDR1 and CDR2 (germline): WSHSY, SAAADI. J lost 4 bases, V lost 5 bases, and 11 bases had no gene match. The CDR3 covers 16 residues. The CDR3 nucleotides are TGCGCCAGCAGTCAGGGACTAGCCGGTTTAGGAGAGACCCAGTACTTC. Amino acid sequence: CASSQGLAGLGETQYF.